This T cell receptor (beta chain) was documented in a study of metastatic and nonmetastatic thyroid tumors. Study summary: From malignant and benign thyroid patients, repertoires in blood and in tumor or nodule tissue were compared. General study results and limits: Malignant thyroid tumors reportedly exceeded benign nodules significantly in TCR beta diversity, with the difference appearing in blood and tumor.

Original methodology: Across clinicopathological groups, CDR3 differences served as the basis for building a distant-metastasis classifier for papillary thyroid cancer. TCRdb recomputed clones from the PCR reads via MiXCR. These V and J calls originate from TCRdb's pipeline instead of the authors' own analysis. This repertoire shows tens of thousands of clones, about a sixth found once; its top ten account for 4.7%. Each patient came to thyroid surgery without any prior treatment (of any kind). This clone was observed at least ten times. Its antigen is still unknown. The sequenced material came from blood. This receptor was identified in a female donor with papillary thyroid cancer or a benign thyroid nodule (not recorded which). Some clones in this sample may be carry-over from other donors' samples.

The chain's CDR3 is CSAFPRGYEQYF. As DNA, the CDR3 is TGCAGTGCTTTCCCTCGGGGCTACGAGCAGTACTTC. The rearrangement links TRBV20-1 to TRBJ2-7; possible D gene TRBD2, 5 bases. The CDR3 spans 12 residues. Per the germline V gene, CDR1 is DFQATT and CDR2 is SNEGSKA (reference sequence). Trimming left V 5 bases short and J 3 bases short, with 11 bases between.